This TCR beta chain originates from a study of human T cells and chemical hapten exposure. Time point given: patch test 3, about 24 weeks after DPC sensitization. Treatment specified: therapeutic diphenylcyclopropenone sensitization with weekly scalp DPC. V was clipped by 3 bases and J by 6 bases; unmatched bases: 6. The CDR3 has 14 amino acids. CDR1 PRHDT and CDR2 FYEKMQ come from the germline V gene (reference sequence). TCRdb re-called the RACE reads through MiXCR, storing one row per CDR3 protein. Of 95,000 to 150,000 distinct CDR3 sequences listed, over 9% are singletons. The rearrangement joins TRBV13 to TRBJ2-7, with 9 bases that match TRBD2. Source: whole blood, taken in connection with sensitization to the hapten diphenylcyclopropenone (DPC). This receptor was identified in a woman between 50 and 59 years old with alopecia areata. Some clones in this sample may be carry-over from other donors' samples. The chain's CDR3 is CASSFGTSYGEQYF. DNA of the CDR3: TGTGCCAGCAGCTTTGGGACTAGCTATGGCGAGCAGTACTTC. Combining the CDR3 with reference TRBV13 and TRBJ2-7 gives the whole variable domain AAGVIQSPRHLIKEKRETATLKCYPIPRHDTVYWYQQGPGQDPQFLISFYEKMQSDKGSIPDRFSAQQFSDYHSELNMSSLELGDSALYFCASSFGTSYGEQYFGPGTRLTVT.